These 27 T cell receptor beta chains originate from one sample sequenced in a study of beta chain features in type 1 diabetes. Expressed TCRB transcripts were sequenced, since all the RNA that had been isolated was reverse transcribed. Sequencing used immunoSEQ multiplex PCR; TCRdb keeps in-frame clones, though not all of them. The sample consists of approximately 170,000 clones, less than 9.5% of them appearing once. Sequenced: central memory CD4+ T cells from blood. These receptors were obtained from a young woman in good health.

This clone was observed at least ten times. The rearrangement joins TRBV5-1 to TRBJ1-1, with D perhaps matching TRBD1 (6 bases). CDR1 and CDR2 (germline): SGHRS, YFSETQ. The CDR3 covers 16 residues. The V and J ends lost 0 bases and 5 bases respectively, with 17 bases between them. The CDR3 loop reads CASSLGSTGSGTEAFF. The CDR3 DNA follows: TGCGCCAGCAGCTTGGGCTCCACAGGGAGTGGGACTGAAGCTTTCTTT.

The CDR3 DNA reads as TGTGCCAGCAGTTCCCCGGGAGGGGACACTGAAGCTTTCTTT. This codes for CASSSPGGDTEAFF. The rearrangement uses TRBV6-5 and TRBJ1-1, with D possibly TRBD1 on 5 matching bases. With 4 bases removed from V and 3 bases from J, the gap between germline ends came to 12 bases. Germline V CDR1 and CDR2: MNHEY, SVGAGI. The CDR3 extends over 14 amino acids.

This clone was counted only a few times. The rearrangement uses TRBV12-5 and TRBJ2-4, with 8 bases identical to TRBD1. With 5 bases clipped from V and 12 bases from J, the junction kept 6 bases outside the gene matches. This CDR3 spans 12 amino acids. The germline V gene encodes CDR1 LGHNT and CDR2 FRNRAP. As DNA, the CDR3 is TGTGCTAGTGGTCCGACAGGGGTAGATCAGTACTTC. Amino acids: CASGPTGVDQYF.

A few counts support this clone. CDR3 sequence: CASRSSGKNIQYF. CDR3 nucleotides: TGTGCCAGCAGGTCTAGCGGAAAAAACATTCAGTACTTC. The chain links TRBV7-2 to TRBJ2-4, with 7 bases that match TRBD2. From germline, CDR1 is SGHTA and CDR2 FQGNSA. CDR3 length: 13 residues. Trimming at V came to 6 bases and at J to 4 bases, leaving 3 bases not matched to a gene.

V and J are TRBV5-4 and TRBJ1-1; TRBD1 matches 8 bases. V gave up 3 bases and J gave up 6 bases; unmatched junction bases: 10. The CDR3 has 15 amino acids. CDR1 is SGHNT, CDR2 YYREEE, per germline (reference sequence). CDR3 residues: CASSWTGRERAEAFF. The CDR3 region has the DNA TGTGCCAGCAGCTGGACAGGGCGTGAAAGGGCTGAAGCTTTCTTT.

This clone was seen a handful of times. CDR3: CASSELLAGGRRINGYTF. The CDR3 DNA reads TGTGCCAGCAGTGAACTGCTGGCAGGGGGTAGAAGAATTAATGGCTACACCTTC. The V call is TRBV2, the J call TRBJ1-2; 7 nucleotides match TRBD1. The V and J ends lost 2 bases and 6 bases, in that order; junction bases with no gene match: 18. Per the germline V gene, CDR1 is SNHLY and CDR2 is FYNNEI. The CDR3 consists of 18 residues.

V gene TRBV18 combines with J gene TRBJ2-7; 7 bases map to TRBD1. CDR3 length equals 16 residues. CDR1 is KGHSH and CDR2 is LQKENI in the germline V gene. Unmatched junction bases numbered 9, after V lost 3 bases and J lost 1 base. The CDR3 spells CASSPFTTGLSYEQYF. CDR3 coding DNA: TGTGCCAGCTCACCCTTTACGACAGGGCTATCCTACGAGCAGTACTTC.

This clone occurred a few times. The rearrangement links TRBV10-1 to TRBJ2-1; 10 positions agree with TRBD2. The germline V gene has CDR1 WNHNN and CDR2 SYGVQD (reference sequence). The CDR3 length is 15 residues. The V segment lost 3 bases and the J segment 10 bases; nucleotides outside the gene matches: 9. The CDR3 coding sequence is TGCGCCAGCAGTGACAATCTAGCGGGAGCTAAAGAGCAGTTCTTC. This translates into CASSDNLAGAKEQFF.

The chain joins TRBV5-1 to TRBJ2-1, with no clear D. Trimming shortened V by 0 bases and J by 8 bases, and 12 bases separated the two germline ends. CDR1 is SGHRS, CDR2 YFSETQ, per germline. The CDR3 length is 14 residues. The CDR3 nucleotides are TGCGCCAGCAGCTTGGAATTACCCGAGGATGAGCAGTTCTTC. Encoded protein: CASSLELPEDEQFF.

Only a few counts were recorded for this clone. J is TRBJ2-7 and V is TRBV10-3; the match to TRBD1 covers 7 bases. The CDR3 consists of 14 residues. CDR1 ENHRY and CDR2 SYGVKD come from the germline V gene. V lost 3 bases and J lost 7; bases outside the gene matches: 9. CDR3 nucleotide sequence: TGTGCCATCAGTGAAGGGGGCCGGTTGGGGGAGCAGTACTTC. Its protein product is CAISEGGRLGEQYF.

This clone was recorded a few times. The V call is TRBV5-6, the J call TRBJ2-5, with 9 bases aligning to TRBD2. The CDR3 contains 15 residues. The V gene end was trimmed by 2 bases and the J gene end by 5 bases; junction bases not matched to a gene: 7. Per germline, CDR1 SGHDT and CDR2 YYEEEE. CDR3 sequence reads: CASSFGAGGLETQYF. CDR3 bases: TGTGCCAGCAGCTTCGGGGCGGGGGGGCTTGAGACCCAGTACTTC.

This clone was seen a handful of times. V and J are TRBV5-5 and TRBJ1-1; weak D call: TRBD1 (6 bases). CDR3 length: 13 residues. Germline V gene lookup returns CDR1 SGHKS and CDR2 YYEKEE (reference sequence). V was cut by 3 bases and J by 1 base, with 7 bases left in between. In DNA, the CDR3 is TGTGCCAGCAGCTGGACAGAGAACACTGAAGCTTTCTTT. This sequence encodes CASSWTENTEAFF.

The chain employs TRBV11-2 and TRBJ2-7; no reliable D call. Germline V gene data show CDR1 as SGHAT and CDR2 as FQNNGV. The germline V and J ends were trimmed by 5 bases and 5 bases, with 10 bases remaining between them. The CDR3 spans 12 residues. The CDR3 region is CASSPDGDEQYF. The CDR3 nucleotides are TGTGCCAGCAGCCCCGACGGAGACGAGCAGTACTTC.

This clone came up a few times. The chain carries TRBV29-1 and TRBJ2-5; TRBD2 might be the D (6 bases). Germline lookup yields CDR1 SQVTM and CDR2 ANQGSEA. With 4 bases removed from V and 5 bases from J, the gap between germline ends came to 11 bases. The CDR3 extends over 12 amino acids. Written as DNA, the CDR3 is TGCAGCGTTGGGGGGGTCGGGGAGACCCAGTACTTC. Its translation is CSVGGVGETQYF. Full variable domain (missing parts from reference TRBV29-1 and TRBJ2-5): SAVISQKPSRDICQRGTSLTIQCQVDSQVTMMFWYRQQPGQSLTLIATANQGSEATYESGFVIDKFPISRPNLTFSTLTVSNMSPEDSSIYLCSVGGVGETQYFGPGTRLLVL.

V and J are TRBV30 and TRBJ1-2; D may be TRBD1 (5 bases). This CDR3 spans 12 amino acids. CDR1 is GTSNPN and CDR2 is SVGIG in the germline V gene (reference sequence). V lost 5 bases to trimming and J lost 6 bases, with 13 bases between them. The DNA of the CDR3 is TGTGCCTGGGGGAGGGGCAAGCATGGCTACACCTTC. It translates to CAWGRGKHGYTF.

This CDR3 reads CASVQPSNYEQYF. The CDR3 region has the DNA TGTGCCAGCGTTCAACCATCTAACTACGAGCAGTACTTC. J is TRBJ2-7 and V is TRBV6-6; D unresolved. Between the trimmed V and J ends, which lost 8 bases and 3 bases, there was a span of 14 bases. Germline-derived CDR1 and CDR2 are MNHNY and SVGAGI (reference sequence). The CDR3 is made up of 13 amino acids.

The chain employs TRBV2 and TRBJ2-1, with a possible D match to TRBD1 (6 bases). Trimming shortened V by 2 bases and J by 6 bases, and 17 bases separated the two germline ends. The CDR3 extends over 16 amino acids. CDR1 and CDR2 (germline): SNHLY, FYNNEI. CDR3 nucleotide sequence: TGTGCCAGCAGTGAAAGCTGGGGGCGTTTGGGCAATGAGCAGTTCTTC. Translation: CASSESWGRLGNEQFF.

This rearrangement joins TRBV5-1 to TRBJ2-7, with D hard to call. The CDR3 spans 15 residues. Germline V gene lookup returns CDR1 SGHRS and CDR2 YFSETQ. The V and J ends lost 0 bases and 0 bases respectively, with 10 bases between them. The CDR3 DNA sequence: TGCGCCAGCAGCTTGGACAGCTACATCTCCTACGAGCAGTACTTC. As protein: CASSLDSYISYEQYF.

Only a few counts were recorded for this clone. V usage is TRBV11-3 and J usage is TRBJ2-5; 11 bases align to TRBD2. The V gene's germline CDR1 is SGHNT and CDR2 YENEEA. The ends lost 1 base at V and 1 base at J; junction bases unmatched: 2. CDR3 length: 16 residues. The CDR3 spells CASSLGLAGGQETQYF. CDR3 coding DNA: TGTGCCAGCAGCTTAGGCCTAGCGGGAGGCCAAGAGACCCAGTACTTC.

This clone was seen only a few times. The DNA for the CDR3 is TGTGCCAGCTCACCACCGTCGGTGTCAGGGGAGACCCAGTACTTC. Translating it yields CASSPPSVSGETQYF. The chain is built from TRBV18 and TRBJ2-5; the D gene is possibly TRBD1 (5 bases). V lost 0 bases to trimming and J lost 5 bases, with 13 bases between them. There are 15 residues in the CDR3. From germline, CDR1 is KGHSH and CDR2 LQKENI.

This clone was seen more than once but under ten times. CDR3 amino acids: CASSPRQGENTEAFF. CDR3 nucleotide sequence: TGTGCCAGCTCACCGCGACAGGGGGAGAACACTGAAGCTTTCTTT. The chain is built from TRBV18 and TRBJ1-1, with 9 bases aligning to TRBD1. This CDR3 contains 15 residues. The ends lost 3 bases at V and 1 base at J; junction bases unmatched: 3. Germline V CDR1 and CDR2: KGHSH, LQKENI. The full variable domain, in which reference TRBV18 and TRBJ1-1 provide the parts outside the CDR3, is NAGVMQNPRHLVRRRGQEARLRCSPMKGHSHVYWYRQLPEEGLKFMVYLQKENIIDESGMPKERFSAEFPKEGPSILRIQQVVRGDSAAYFCASSPRQGENTEAFFGQGTRLTVV.

V and J are TRBV4-3 and TRBJ1-2; possible D gene TRBD1, 5 bases. CDR3 length equals 15 residues. Trimming stripped 4 bases from V and 4 bases from J, with 16 bases between. CDR1 is LGHNA and CDR2 is YSLEER in the germline V gene. The chain's CDR3 is CASSLSWGESYGYTF. The DNA of the CDR3 is TGCGCCAGCAGCCTCTCTTGGGGGGAGAGCTATGGCTACACCTTC.

This chain uses TRBV5-4 with TRBJ2-3; D remains unclear. The germline V and J ends were trimmed by 3 bases and 1 base, with 6 bases remaining between them. This CDR3 has 13 amino acids. The germline V gene has CDR1 SGHNT and CDR2 YYREEE (reference sequence). The CDR3 loop reads CASSSAGTDTQYF. CDR3 coding DNA: TGTGCCAGCAGCTCGGCGGGCACAGATACGCAGTATTTT.

The V and J genes are TRBV19 and TRBJ1-2, with D perhaps TRBD1 (5 bases). Germline values: CDR1 LNHDA, CDR2 SQIVND (reference sequence). The CDR3 runs to 14 residues. V was cut by 9 bases and J by 8 bases, with 22 bases left in between. The CDR3 loop reads CASSGGGARKGYTF. As DNA, the CDR3 is TGTGCCAGCTCCGGCGGAGGGGCTAGGAAAGGCTACACCTTC.

This clone was found a few times. The chain is built from TRBV2 and TRBJ2-1; 8 bases match TRBD2. The junction had 18 bases not matched to a gene; V was cut back by 6 bases and J by 8 bases. The CDR3 spans 17 residues. Germline CDR1 is SNHLY and CDR2 is FYNNEI. The CDR3 here is CASRDTSGSLYNYEQFF. The CDR3 bases are TGTGCCAGCAGGGATACTAGCGGATCACTCTACAATTATGAGCAGTTCTTC. Looking up the rest from reference TRBV2 and TRBJ2-1 gives the full variable domain: EPEVTQTPSHQVTQMGQEVILRCVPISNHLYFYWYRQILGQKVEFLVSFYNNEISEKSEIFDDQFSVERPDGSNFTLKIRSTKLEDSAMYFCASRDTSGSLYNYEQFFGPGTRLTVL.

The CDR3 bases are TGTGCCAGCAGTGTGCAGCGGTTCGGGGAGCTGTTTTTT. Amino acid sequence: CASSVQRFGELFF. The rearrangement links TRBV25-1 to TRBJ2-2; D is perhaps TRBD2 (5 bases). This CDR3 is built from 13 residues. V lost 4 bases to trimming and J lost 7 bases, with 10 bases between them. Germline lookup yields CDR1 MGHDK and CDR2 SYGVNS.

This rearrangement joins TRBV6-5 to TRBJ2-1; 10 bases are shared with TRBD2. Germline V lookup: CDR1 MNHEY, CDR2 SVGAGI. The V and J ends lost 6 bases and 2 bases, in that order; junction bases with no gene match: 1. The CDR3 covers 14 residues. CDR3 coding DNA: TGTGCCAGCAGAAGCGGGGGGGCCTACAATGAGCAGTTCTTC. This gives the protein CASRSGGAYNEQFF.